The rows below give T cell receptor beta chains drawn from one sample of a study of T cells in Graves' hyperthyroidism and ophthalmopathy. Using its own MiXCR run on the multiplex PCR reads, TCRdb lists one record per CDR3 protein. The sample lists 500,000 to 600,000 distinct CDR3 sequences, approximately 49% occurring once. The sample consisted of peripheral blood or thyroid tissue (not recorded which). The origin of the receptors is an adult woman with Graves' disease, either hyperthyroidism or ophthalmopathy (not recorded which). Both conserved end residues are part of each CDR3. Each record gives: D gene, clone size, V gene, J gene, CDR3 protein, CDR3 DNA. D genes are given only for firm matches. Clone size is shown for a subset of rows, as once, few, many or a class of expanded clone.

d_gene: -
abundance: many
v_gene: TRBV5-6
j_gene: TRBJ1-5
CDR3aa: CASSRGINQPQHF
CDR3nt: TGTGCCAGCAGCCGGGGGATCAATCAGCCCCAGCATTTT

d_gene: TRBD2
abundance: -
v_gene: TRBV7-2
j_gene: TRBJ2-6
CDR3aa: CASSFGTRESTGANVLTF
CDR3nt: TGTGCCAGCAGCTTCGGGACGCGGGAGTCTACCGGGGCCAACGTCCTGACTTTC

d_gene: -
abundance: -
v_gene: TRBV7-2
j_gene: TRBJ1-4
CDR3aa: CASSPRYGDLGKLFF
CDR3nt: TGTGCCAGCAGCCCTAGATATGGCGACCTTGGGAAACTGTTTTTT

d_gene: TRBD2
abundance: many
v_gene: TRBV5-1
j_gene: TRBJ2-7
CDR3aa: CASSSRGLARANEQYF
CDR3nt: TGCGCCAGCAGCTCCAGAGGACTAGCGAGGGCAAACGAGCAGTACTTC

d_gene: TRBD2
abundance: few
v_gene: TRBV19
j_gene: TRBJ2-7
CDR3aa: CASSLLAGVDYEQYF
CDR3nt: TGTGCCAGTAGTCTTCTAGCGGGAGTCGACTACGAGCAGTACTTC

d_gene: TRBD2
abundance: few
v_gene: TRBV20-1
j_gene: TRBJ2-7
CDR3aa: CSARYGSGSYEQYF
CDR3nt: TGCAGTGCTAGGTATGGTAGCGGGAGCTACGAGCAGTACTTC

d_gene: -
abundance: -
v_gene: TRBV6-5
j_gene: TRBJ1-5
CDR3aa: CASSYSGRGSNQPQHF
CDR3nt: TGTGCCAGCAGTTACTCGGGGAGAGGGAGCAATCAGCCCCAGCATTTT

d_gene: TRBD2
abundance: few
v_gene: TRBV10-3
j_gene: TRBJ2-7
CDR3aa: CAIRGLAGTYEQYF
CDR3nt: TGTGCCATCAGAGGACTAGCGGGGACCTACGAGCAGTACTTC

d_gene: -
abundance: -
v_gene: TRBV20-1
j_gene: TRBJ2-5
CDR3aa: CSARSDPGETQYF
CDR3nt: TGCAGTGCTAGATCGGACCCGGGGGAGACCCAGTACTTC

d_gene: -
abundance: few
v_gene: TRBV7-3
j_gene: TRBJ2-2
CDR3aa: CASSQAPEGTLNTGELFF
CDR3nt: TGTGCCAGCAGCCAAGCCCCCGAGGGGACCCTGAACACCGGGGAGCTGTTTTTT

d_gene: -
abundance: few
v_gene: TRBV29-1
j_gene: TRBJ1-2
CDR3aa: CSVVLGTYGYTF
CDR3nt: TGCAGCGTTGTTTTAGGGACCTATGGCTACACCTTC

d_gene: -
abundance: -
v_gene: TRBV13
j_gene: TRBJ1-6
CDR3aa: CASSLGQSRPLHF
CDR3nt: TGTGCCAGCAGCTTAGGACAGAGTCGGCCCCTCCACTTT

d_gene: -
abundance: -
v_gene: TRBV5-5
j_gene: TRBJ1-1
CDR3aa: CASSQAGREGAEAFF
CDR3nt: TGTGCCAGCAGCCAAGCTGGACGAGAGGGGGCTGAAGCTTTCTTT

d_gene: TRBD1
abundance: -
v_gene: TRBV14
j_gene: TRBJ1-1
CDR3aa: CASRNTGGAGTEAFF
CDR3nt: TGTGCCAGCAGGAATACAGGGGGAGCGGGAACTGAAGCTTTCTTT

d_gene: -
abundance: few
v_gene: TRBV20-1
j_gene: TRBJ2-7
CDR3aa: CSARDTRDHEQYF
CDR3nt: TGCAGTGCTAGAGATACCAGGGACCACGAGCAGTACTTC

d_gene: -
abundance: many
v_gene: TRBV12-3/TRBV12-4
j_gene: TRBJ1-3
CDR3aa: CASSLTGSAGNTIYF
CDR3nt: TGTGCCAGCAGTTTAACGGGTTCCGCCGGAAACACCATATATTTT

d_gene: TRBD1
abundance: many
v_gene: TRBV20-1
j_gene: TRBJ2-7
CDR3aa: CSARVQGVYEQYF
CDR3nt: TGCAGTGCTAGGGTACAGGGGGTATACGAGCAGTACTTC

d_gene: -
abundance: -
v_gene: TRBV25-1
j_gene: TRBJ2-7
CDR3aa: CASAKGVSYEQYF
CDR3nt: TGTGCCAGCGCCAAGGGGGTCTCCTACGAGCAGTACTTC

d_gene: -
abundance: -
v_gene: TRBV10-3
j_gene: TRBJ1-6
CDR3aa: CATSPQNSPLHF
CDR3nt: TGTGCCACCAGTCCACAGAATTCACCCCTCCACTTT

d_gene: -
abundance: -
v_gene: TRBV7-9
j_gene: TRBJ1-1
CDR3aa: CASTPRGFGTEAFF
CDR3nt: TGTGCCAGTACCCCACGGGGGTTTGGCACTGAAGCTTTCTTT

d_gene: -
abundance: -
v_gene: TRBV6-5
j_gene: TRBJ1-2
CDR3aa: CASMGRRGDGYTF
CDR3nt: TGTGCCAGCATGGGTAGAAGGGGAGATGGCTACACCTTC

d_gene: -
abundance: few
v_gene: TRBV30
j_gene: TRBJ2-7
CDR3aa: CAWSRGVTYEQYF
CDR3nt: TGTGCCTGGAGCAGAGGGGTTACCTACGAGCAGTACTTC

d_gene: -
abundance: once
v_gene: TRBV11-1
j_gene: TRBJ2-7
CDR3aa: CASSLEIRTSYEQYF
CDR3nt: TGTGCCAGCAGCTTAGAGATAAGGACTTCCTACGAGCAGTACTTC

d_gene: TRBD2
abundance: -
v_gene: TRBV10-3
j_gene: TRBJ2-5
CDR3aa: CAISQLAVKETQYF
CDR3nt: TGTGCCATCAGTCAACTAGCGGTTAAAGAGACCCAGTACTTC

d_gene: -
abundance: many
v_gene: TRBV10-1
j_gene: TRBJ2-7
CDR3aa: CASSEWGASYEQYF
CDR3nt: TGCGCCAGCAGTGAGTGGGGGGCCTCCTACGAGCAGTACTTC

d_gene: -
abundance: many
v_gene: TRBV14
j_gene: TRBJ1-6
CDR3aa: CASSQVDRGHSYNSPLHF
CDR3nt: TGTGCCAGCAGCCAAGTGGACAGAGGGCACTCCTATAATTCACCCCTCCACTTT

d_gene: TRBD1
abundance: -
v_gene: TRBV11-1
j_gene: TRBJ2-2
CDR3aa: CASSRQGSNTGELVF
CDR3nt: TGTGCCAGCAGCAGACAGGGTTCGAACACCGGGGAGCTGGTTTTT

d_gene: -
abundance: -
v_gene: TRBV7-2
j_gene: TRBJ2-2
CDR3aa: CASSSGGPGELFF
CDR3nt: TGTGCCAGCAGCTCAGGCGGTCCCGGGGAGCTGTTTTTT

d_gene: TRBD1
abundance: -
v_gene: TRBV7-9
j_gene: TRBJ1-2
CDR3aa: CASSLEGTGDKGYTF
CDR3nt: TGTGCCAGCAGCTTAGAGGGGACAGGGGATAAAGGCTACACCTTC

d_gene: -
abundance: few
v_gene: TRBV7-8
j_gene: TRBJ1-2
CDR3aa: CASSSQDRDYGYTF
CDR3nt: TGTGCCAGCAGCTCACAAGATCGGGACTATGGCTACACCTTC

d_gene: -
abundance: -
v_gene: TRBV7-2
j_gene: TRBJ1-2
CDR3aa: CASSPRGRYYGYTF
CDR3nt: TGTGCCAGCAGCCCCAGAGGACGTTACTATGGCTACACCTTC

d_gene: TRBD1
abundance: -
v_gene: TRBV7-8
j_gene: TRBJ1-6
CDR3aa: CASSIGQGFAPLHF
CDR3nt: TGTGCCAGCAGCATCGGACAGGGGTTTGCACCCCTCCACTTT

d_gene: -
abundance: -
v_gene: TRBV6-6
j_gene: TRBJ1-1
CDR3aa: CASSLQGVAFF
CDR3nt: TGTGCCAGCAGTTTACAGGGAGTAGCTTTCTTT

d_gene: -
abundance: -
v_gene: TRBV20-1
j_gene: TRBJ1-5
CDR3aa: CSANPGNQPQHF
CDR3nt: TGCAGTGCTAATCCGGGCAATCAGCCCCAGCATTTT

d_gene: -
abundance: -
v_gene: TRBV20-1
j_gene: TRBJ1-5
CDR3aa: CSAGRQVNQPQHF
CDR3nt: TGCAGTGCTGGAAGACAGGTCAATCAGCCCCAGCATTTT

d_gene: -
abundance: -
v_gene: TRBV9
j_gene: TRBJ1-2
CDR3aa: CASSPWGLSNYGYTF
CDR3nt: TGTGCCAGCAGCCCGTGGGGACTTTCCAACTATGGCTACACCTTC